What follows are 21 T cell receptor beta chains derived from one specimen sequenced in a study of shared clonotypes between healthy human individuals. Naive CD8 cells, CD45RO-negative and positively selected for CCR7, excluded terminally differentiated effector memory CD45RA+ cells. Some clones are missing from TCRdb's copy, which holds only in-frame ones; the method was immunoSEQ multiplex PCR. The sample lists about 2.1 million clones, around 95% occurring once. Sequences were obtained from naive CD8+ T cells from PBMCs. The receptors shown here come from a man between 18 and 35 years old in good health. Some clones in this sample may be carry-over from other donors' samples.

The rearrangement links TRBV9 to TRBJ1-2; 7 positions match TRBD1. V lost 5 bases and J lost 4; bases outside the gene matches: 5. Looked up from germline, CDR1 is SGDLS and CDR2 is YYNGEE. This CDR3 has 13 amino acids. CDR3 nucleotides: TGTGCCAGCAGGGGACAGCCGTCCTATGGCTACACCTTC. Translating gives CASRGQPSYGYTF.

The chain combines TRBV7-9 with TRBJ2-1, with TRBD1 matching over 7 bases. V dropped 3 bases and J dropped 8; count of bases not matched to a gene: 4. Looked up from germline, CDR1 is SEHNR and CDR2 is FQNEAQ (reference sequence). The CDR3 is made up of 13 amino acids. CDR3 loop: CASSLTGLHEQFF. The CDR3 nucleotides read TGTGCCAGCAGCTTGACAGGGCTACATGAGCAGTTCTTC.

J is TRBJ2-1 and V is TRBV7-8; no reliable D call. The CDR3 runs 16 residues. Per germline, CDR1 SGHVS and CDR2 FQNEAQ. Trimming left V 1 base short and J 3 bases short, with 13 bases between. The CDR3 is CASSLVNGVIYNEQFF. The CDR3, as DNA: TGTGCCAGCAGCTTAGTCAACGGAGTTATCTACAATGAGCAGTTCTTC.

The chain has TRBV7-3 and TRBJ2-3, with 12 bases identical to TRBD2. With V trimmed by 5 bases and J by 0 bases, 18 bases remained unmatched. This CDR3 spans 21 amino acids. In germline, CDR1 is SGHTA, CDR2 FQGTGA. CDR3 amino acids: CASSPNSPLAGGLLSTDTQYF. In nucleotides, the CDR3 is TGTGCCAGCAGCCCGAACAGCCCACTAGCGGGAGGTCTCTTAAGCACAGATACGCAGTATTTT.

This clone is a singleton in its sample. V gene TRBV5-6 combines with J gene TRBJ2-7; unclear D gene. The CDR3 loop spans 11 amino acids. The germline V and J ends were trimmed by 3 bases and 7 bases, with 8 bases remaining between them. The V gene's germline CDR1 is SGHDT and CDR2 YYEEEE. The CDR3 region has the DNA TGTGCCAGCAGCTCGATCGGTGAGCAGTACTTC. As protein: CASSSIGEQYF.

CDR3 sequence reads: CASSPAGVGNEQFF. DNA for the CDR3: TGTGCCAGCTCGCCAGCGGGAGTCGGAAATGAGCAGTTCTTC. The chain has TRBV27 and TRBJ2-1, with TRBD2 matching over 8 bases. The CDR3 has 14 residues. Germline V gene lookup returns CDR1 MNHEY and CDR2 SMNVEV (reference sequence). The J segment lost 7 bases and the V segment lost 8 bases, leaving 10 bases of the junction unmatched.

V is TRBV6-5 and J is TRBJ1-2; D is unresolved. The CDR3 has 14 residues. Deletions cut 5 bases from V and 4 bases from J, with 14 bases between. Germline lookup yields CDR1 MNHEY and CDR2 SVGAGI. The CDR3 DNA reads TGTGCCAGCAGTCCGACGGAACCATTCTATGGCTACACCTTC. Translation gives CASSPTEPFYGYTF.

CDR3 protein: CASSQRTGQETQYF. In nucleotides, the CDR3 is TGTGCCAGCAGTCAGAGGACAGGTCAAGAGACCCAGTACTTC. This chain links TRBV28 with TRBJ2-5, with 7 bases that match TRBD1. CDR3 size: 14 residues. From germline, CDR1 is MDHEN and CDR2 SYDVKM. After removal of 5 bases from V and 2 bases from J, the junction contained 5 bases not matched to a gene.

The chain is built from TRBV6-5 and TRBJ2-3, with D possibly being TRBD1 (6 bases). In germline, CDR1 is MNHEY, CDR2 SVGAGI. Trimming left V 2 bases short and J 1 base short, with 10 bases between. The CDR3 sequence is 15 residues long. CDR3 in amino acids: CASSYGTLGTDTQYF. CDR3 DNA sequence: TGTGCCAGCAGTTACGGGACATTGGGCACAGATACGCAGTATTTT.

The chain couples TRBV9 to TRBJ2-7, with a weak D call TRBD1 (5 bases). Germline CDR1 SGDLS, CDR2 YYNGEE. The CDR3 runs 15 residues. With 6 bases removed from V and 4 bases from J, the gap between germline ends came to 20 bases. CDR3 bases: TGTGCCAGCACCCCTTCAGACAGTGTTGATTACGAGCAGTACTTC. It yields the protein CASTPSDSVDYEQYF.

Concerning this clone: Its ends do not fully match the called genes, so a read error is possible. V and J are TRBV2 and TRBJ2-1, with a possible D match to TRBD2 (6 bases). This CDR3 comprises 16 residues. Germline CDR1 and CDR2: SNHLY and FYNNEI. The CDR3 sequence: CASREAGTPGGNEQFF. CDR3 nucleotides: TGTGCCAGCAGGGAAGCTGGGACCCCAGGAGGGAATGAGCAGTTCTTC. The whole variable domain, filled in from reference TRBV2 and TRBJ2-1, reads EPEVTQTPSHQVTQMGQEVILRCVPISNHLYFYWYRQILGQKVEFLVSFYNNEISEKSEIFDDQFSVERPDGSNFTLKIRSTKLEDSAMYFCASREAGTPGGNEQFFGPGTRLTVL.

The chain links TRBV4-1 to TRBJ2-1; 8 nucleotides match TRBD2. The CDR3 totals 18 residues. V lost 1 base, J lost 5 bases, and 13 bases stayed unmatched. Germline V lookup: CDR1 MGHRA, CDR2 YSYEKL. CDR3 DNA: TGCGCCAGCAGCCAAGCTACGTTAGCGGGAATCTTCCACAATGAGCAGTTCTTC. Translation: CASSQATLAGIFHNEQFF.

Remarks on this clone: Other DNA sequences from this sample encode an identical CDR3 as well. The rearrangement links TRBV5-5 to TRBJ2-7, with 10 bases aligning to TRBD1. V gave up 0 bases and J gave up 4 bases; unmatched junction bases: 1. Germline assignment: CDR1 SGHKS and CDR2 YYEKEE (reference sequence). The CDR3 loop spans 14 amino acids. The CDR3 DNA follows: TGTGCCAGCAGCTTGGGGACAGGGGGATACGAGCAGTACTTC. This translates into CASSLGTGGYEQYF.

The chain uses TRBV28 and TRBJ1-1; tentatively, D is TRBD1 (6 bases). With 10 bases removed from V and 1 base from J, the gap between germline ends came to 19 bases. Germline loops: CDR1 MDHEN, CDR2 SYDVKM. CDR3 length equals 15 residues. The CDR3 here is CAILSTGARNTEAFF. CDR3 nucleotides: TGTGCCATATTAAGTACGGGGGCGAGGAACACTGAAGCTTTCTTT.

The chain employs TRBV6-1 and TRBJ1-2, with 9 bases fitting TRBD1. The CDR3 runs to 14 residues. Germline CDR1 is MNHNS and CDR2 is SASEGT. V lost 6 bases to trimming and J lost 3 bases; unmatched junction nucleotides: 5. CDR3 DNA sequence: TGTGCCAGCAGGGGGACAGGGAGAGACTATGGCTACACCTTC. This gives the protein CASRGTGRDYGYTF.

CDR3 DNA: TGTGCCAGCAGCTCTAGAGCGGGAGGGCGGTCTGGCGAGCAGTACTTC. This gives the protein CASSSRAGGRSGEQYF. The chain employs TRBV11-2 and TRBJ2-7, with 10 bases identical to TRBD2. The germline V gene has CDR1 SGHAT and CDR2 FQNNGV. The CDR3 totals 16 residues. J gave up 6 bases and V 4 bases, and 12 bases lay outside the gene matches. Full variable domain (missing parts from reference TRBV11-2 and TRBJ2-7): EAGVAQSPRYKIIEKRQSVAFWCNPISGHATLYWYQQILGQGPKLLIQFQNNGVVDDSQLPKDRFSAERLKGVDSTLKIQPAKLEDSAVYLCASSSRAGGRSGEQYFGPGTRLTVT.

Remarks on this clone: The same CDR3 arises from other DNA sequences in this sample as well. The genes are TRBV6-5 and TRBJ2-3, with D unclear. V lost 0 bases and J 0 bases, leaving 10 bases between the germline ends. The CDR3 is 16 residues long. Germline CDR1 is MNHEY and CDR2 is SVGAGI. CDR3 in amino acids: CASSYSFTGSTDTQYF. The DNA of the CDR3 is TGTGCCAGCAGTTACTCGTTTACGGGTAGCACAGATACGCAGTATTTT.

The chain combines TRBV5-1 with TRBJ1-3, with a tentative D call TRBD1 (5 bases). Trimming took off 4 bases at V and 4 bases at J, with 12 bases between the two ends. This CDR3 is 14 amino acids long. Looked up from germline, CDR1 is SGHRS and CDR2 is YFSETQ. CDR3 bases: TGCGCCAGCAGCAGCCGGGACTACGGAAACACCATATATTTT. Translation: CASSSRDYGNTIYF.

This clone appeared a few times. V usage is TRBV29-1 and J usage is TRBJ1-5; D is ambiguous. This CDR3 contains 13 residues. Germline V CDR1 and CDR2: SQVTM, ANQGSEA. V lost 6 bases, J lost 3 bases, and 12 bases lay in between. The CDR3 protein is CSVEDGVNQPQHF. CDR3 bases: TGCAGCGTCGAGGACGGAGTCAATCAGCCCCAGCATTTT. The variable domain in full, with the rest retrieved from reference TRBV29-1 and TRBJ1-5, is SAVISQKPSRDICQRGTSLTIQCQVDSQVTMMFWYRQQPGQSLTLIATANQGSEATYESGFVIDKFPISRPNLTFSTLTVSNMSPEDSSIYLCSVEDGVNQPQHFGDGTRLSIL.

The rearrangement joins TRBV9 to TRBJ1-1; no firm D call. Germline V lookup: CDR1 SGDLS, CDR2 YYNGEE. The CDR3 has 16 amino acids. V dropped 3 bases and J dropped 0 bases, with 15 bases sitting between them. DNA of the CDR3: TGTGCCAGCAGCGCGAGCCTCGGGATAATGAACACTGAAGCTTTCTTT. Its protein is CASSASLGIMNTEAFF.

J is TRBJ2-7 and V is TRBV28; D may be TRBD1 (6 bases). CDR1 MDHEN and CDR2 SYDVKM come from the germline V gene. V was clipped by 5 bases and J by 3 bases, with 23 bases between them. The CDR3 extends over 17 amino acids. This CDR3 is CASSRLIRQARYYEQYF. The CDR3 DNA follows: TGTGCCAGCAGTCGATTAATTCGACAGGCCAGGTACTACGAGCAGTACTTC.